A selection of T cell receptor beta chains follows, all from one sample in a study of identical twins. MiXCR, applied by TCRdb to the 5' RACE reads, yields one record per CDR3 protein. The sample comprises roughly 200,000 distinct CDR3 sequences, 15% of which are singletons, and 40% to 45% rests with the top ten. The data also belong to a second study, concerning T cells expressing NK-cell markers.

The sequenced material came from CD8+ T cells sorted from blood. The source is a woman aged 18-29 years in good health. Each CDR3 is given with its conserved first and last residue. A D gene is named only where the DNA matches it firmly. Clone size appears in some rows only: once, few, many, or a class for an expanded clone.

length: 15
V: TRBV9
J: TRBJ2-5
size: NA
D: TRBD2
DNA: TGTGCCAGCAGCTCCCGACTAGCGGGGCAAGAGACCCAGTACTTC
CDR3: CASSSRLAGQETQYF

length: 10
V: TRBV10-2
J: TRBJ2-3
size: few
D: NA
DNA: TGCGCCAGCGGTGACAATACGCAGTATTTT
CDR3: CASGDNTQYF

length: 13
V: TRBV4-3
J: TRBJ1-5
size: NA
D: TRBD1
DNA: TGCGCCAGCAGCCAGTACAGGGGCCAGCCCCAGCATTTT
CDR3: CASSQYRGQPQHF

length: 16
V: TRBV7-8
J: TRBJ2-3
size: few
D: TRBD2
DNA: TGTGCCAGCAGCCCCCGACGACTAGCGGGGGGTGATACGCAGTATTTT
CDR3: CASSPRRLAGGDTQYF

length: 11
V: TRBV14
J: TRBJ2-3
size: many
D: NA
DNA: TGTGCCAGCGATAGCCAGGGACCGCAGTATTTT
CDR3: CASDSQGPQYF

length: 17
V: TRBV6-1
J: TRBJ2-7
size: few
D: TRBD2
DNA: TGTGCCAGCAGCTCGGGACTAGCGGGACCAGATTCCTACGAGCAGTACTTC
CDR3: CASSSGLAGPDSYEQYF

length: 13
V: TRBV7-9
J: TRBJ2-2
size: few
D: NA
DNA: TGTGCCAGCAGCTCCGCATACACCGGGGAGCTGTTTTTT
CDR3: CASSSAYTGELFF

length: 19
V: TRBV20-1
J: TRBJ2-1
size: few
D: TRBD2
DNA: TGCAGTGCTAGAGGGGCTTCCGAGGCTAGCGGGGCCCTCGGGAATGAGCAGTTCTTC
CDR3: CSARGASEASGALGNEQFF

length: 16
V: TRBV2
J: TRBJ2-3
size: few
D: TRBD2
DNA: TGTGCCAGCAGGGTAGCGGGAGTACCCGCCGGATGGGCGCAGTATTTT
CDR3: CASRVAGVPAGWAQYF

length: 14
V: TRBV5-6
J: TRBJ2-4
size: NA
D: TRBD1
DNA: TGTGCCAGCAGCCCGGGACAGGGGTTCGACATTCAGTACTTC
CDR3: CASSPGQGFDIQYF

length: 14
V: TRBV7-9
J: TRBJ2-7
size: few
D: TRBD1
DNA: TGTGCCACCGACGCCCGGGACAGCGCCTACGAGCAGTACTTC
CDR3: CATDARDSAYEQYF

length: 15
V: TRBV12-3/TRBV12-4
J: TRBJ1-5
size: many
D: NA
DNA: TGTGCCAGCAGCCGGGACCAGGGAGTCCATCAGCCCCAGCATTTT
CDR3: CASSRDQGVHQPQHF

length: 12
V: TRBV29-1
J: TRBJ1-1
size: NA
D: NA
DNA: TGCAGCGTTGAAACAGGTAACACTGAAGCTTTCTTT
CDR3: CSVETGNTEAFF

length: 15
V: TRBV12-3/TRBV12-4
J: TRBJ2-7
size: many
D: TRBD2
DNA: TGTGCCAGCAGTGGCCTAGCGGGTTCTACCTACGAGCAGTACTTC
CDR3: CASSGLAGSTYEQYF

length: 16
V: TRBV5-1
J: TRBJ2-7
size: NA
D: TRBD1
DNA: TGCGCCAGCAGCCCTGGACAGGGAGGCTACCTCTGGGAGCAGTACTTC
CDR3: CASSPGQGGYLWEQYF

length: 16
V: TRBV20-1
J: TRBJ2-1
size: few
D: NA
DNA: TGCAGTGCTAGACGCCTAGGAGGTAGCTCCTACAATGAGCAGTTCTTC
CDR3: CSARRLGGSSYNEQFF

length: 14
V: TRBV5-6
J: TRBJ2-4
size: NA
D: NA
DNA: TGTGCCAGCAGCTTAGGGGGTCTGGTCTACATTCAGTACTTC
CDR3: CASSLGGLVYIQYF